This entry concerns a single TCR beta chain. These data are taken from a study of control samples from healthy donors and cancer patients. This CDR3 is built from 15 residues. CDR1 SGHRS and CDR2 YFSETQ come from the germline V gene. V dropped 1 base and J dropped 8 bases, with 16 bases sitting between them. Some clones are missing from TCRdb's copy, which holds only in-frame ones; the method was immunoSEQ multiplex PCR. The profile shows approximately 150,000 clones, roughly 95% of them singletons. The receptor comes from a woman in her 30s in good health. The gene calls are TRBV5-1 and TRBJ2-1; perhaps TRBD1 as D (6 bases). The sequenced material came from blood. For the CDR3, the DNA is TGCGCCAGCAGCTTGTCAACAGGGTCTCGGGATGAGCAGTTCTTC. Translated: CASSLSTGSRDEQFF.